This T cell receptor (beta chain) originates from a study of blood T cell repertoires in COVID-19. The wider study: The United States, Italy and Spain provided the acute and convalescent COVID-19 samples. In each case, the material was cDNA or gDNA derived from T cells, B-cell-depleted T cells, or PBMCs.

A note on this clone: The junction departs from the called germline gene at one end, perhaps through a read error.

CDR1 is SQVTM and CDR2 is ANQGSEA in the germline V gene. This CDR3 spans 17 amino acids. Some clones are missing from TCRdb's copy, which holds only in-frame ones; the method was immunoSEQ multiplex PCR. The sample lists under 300,000 clones, about four fifths seen once, with less than 3.5% in the top ten. The sequencing sample was made of peripheral blood. The clonotype originates from a woman between 18 and 29 years old with acute or convalescent COVID-19. This sequence joins TRBV29-1 and TRBJ2-3; the match to TRBD1 covers 9 bases. The CDR3 here is CSVASGTGTFGTDTQYF. The CDR3 nucleotides read TGCAGCGTAGCCTCCGGGACAGGGACTTTTGGCACGGATACGCAGTATTTT.